This T cell receptor beta chain was recovered during a study of T cells in Graves' hyperthyroidism and ophthalmopathy. Study information: Peripheral blood was taken when the disease was first diagnosed, before any treatment began.

The germline CDR1 and CDR2 sequences are LNHDA and SQIVND (reference sequence). The CDR3 is made up of 12 amino acids. The V gene lost 7 bases and the J gene lost 10 bases, with 13 bases spanning the gap. Researchers took RNA transcripts and amplified the TCR beta CDR3 regions from them. RT-PCR in the first round (using the HTBI primer set) targeted the TCR CDR3. TCRdb reanalysed the multiplex PCR reads using MiXCR and keeps one entry per CDR3 protein. The data show fewer than 650,000 distinct CDR3 sequences, around 14% seen once. Orbital computed tomography, thyroid ultrasound, serum thyroxine and TRAb, and clinical symptoms together informed the diagnoses.

This TCR was recovered from a woman between 25 and 40 years old with Graves' hyperthyroidism that later progressed to Graves' ophthalmopathy. The specimen was blood. The chain links TRBV19 to TRBJ2-2; D is perhaps TRBD1 (6 bases). The CDR3 coding sequence is TGTGCCAGTAAAGGACAGTCGGAGGAGCTGTTTTTT. Amino acids: CASKGQSEELFF.